The 7 T cell receptor beta chains listed next were all sequenced from one sample in a study of blood T cell repertoires in COVID-19. The protocol was immunoSEQ multiplex PCR, while the TCRdb copy is restricted to in-frame clones and leaves out a portion. The table includes about 170,000 clones, approximately 91% detected once. Sequenced input: peripheral blood. Source of these receptors: a man aged 18 to 29 with COVID-19, enrolled during active disease.

This rearrangement joins TRBV3-1 (or the pseudogene TRBV3-2) to TRBJ2-3; 10 bases map to TRBD2. With 1 base clipped from V and 4 bases from J, the junction kept 5 bases outside the gene matches. Germline V gene sequence: CDR1 LGHDT, CDR2 YNNKEL (reference sequence). This CDR3 has 16 residues. In DNA, the CDR3 is TGTGCCAGCAGCCAAGGAGCGGGAGGGCCCCCAGATACGCAGTATTTT. Amino acid sequence: CASSQGAGGPPDTQYF.

The V and J genes are TRBV11-3 and TRBJ1-5; TRBD1 matches 11 bases. With 0 bases clipped from V and 1 base from J, the junction kept 11 bases outside the gene matches. This CDR3 comprises 20 residues. From germline, CDR1 is SGHNT and CDR2 YENEEA. The CDR3, as DNA: TGTGCCAGCAGCTTAGATTACCGATGGGACAGGGGGGAGAGCAATCAGCCCCAGCATTTT. Its translation: CASSLDYRWDRGESNQPQHF.

This chain links TRBV7-9 with TRBJ1-6; 7 bases fit TRBD1. V lost 3 bases and J lost 1; bases outside the gene matches: 3. The CDR3 runs 16 residues. Germline lookup yields CDR1 SEHNR and CDR2 FQNEAQ (reference sequence). In DNA form, the CDR3 reads TGTGCCAGCAGCTTCTCAGGGGGGTCCTATAATTCACCCCTCCACTTT. It is translated as CASSFSGGSYNSPLHF.

The rearrangement uses TRBV9 and TRBJ1-6; weak D call: TRBD1 (5 bases). The CDR3 is 17 amino acids. Germline CDR1 and CDR2: SGDLS and YYNGEE. V lost 3 bases, J lost 4 bases, and 17 bases lay in between. In DNA, the CDR3 is TGTGCCAGCAGCGCCATCGGACTGGGGGGATATAATTCACCCCTCCACTTT. Protein sequence: CASSAIGLGGYNSPLHF.

The V call is TRBV27, the J call TRBJ2-1; the D gene is possibly TRBD1 (5 bases). The CDR3 spans 13 residues. Germline-derived CDR1 and CDR2 are MNHEY and SMNVEV (reference sequence). With 4 bases removed from V and 6 bases from J, the gap between germline ends came to 10 bases. The CDR3 region has the DNA TGTGCCAGCAGTTCCCAGGGTACCAATGAGCAGTTCTTC. Protein: CASSSQGTNEQFF.

This clone turned up a few times. V gene TRBV18 combines with J gene TRBJ2-1; 10 nucleotides match TRBD2. This CDR3 is built from 17 residues. In germline, CDR1 is KGHSH, CDR2 LQKENI. The V gene end was trimmed by 3 bases and the J gene end by 7 bases; junction bases not matched to a gene: 12. CDR3 in amino acids: CASSPFGAGGPGNEQFF. The CDR3, as DNA: TGTGCCAGCTCACCTTTCGGAGCGGGAGGGCCAGGGAATGAGCAGTTCTTC.

The chain joins TRBV6-6 to TRBJ1-5; tentatively, D is TRBD1 (5 bases). The germline gives CDR1 MNHNY, CDR2 SVGAGI (reference sequence). The CDR3 is made up of 14 amino acids. The germline V and J ends were trimmed by 7 bases and 7 bases, with 17 bases remaining between them. CDR3 in DNA: TGTGCCAGCAACACCCTCGGGGGGGGACAGCCCCAGCATTTT. Protein sequence: CASNTLGGGQPQHF.